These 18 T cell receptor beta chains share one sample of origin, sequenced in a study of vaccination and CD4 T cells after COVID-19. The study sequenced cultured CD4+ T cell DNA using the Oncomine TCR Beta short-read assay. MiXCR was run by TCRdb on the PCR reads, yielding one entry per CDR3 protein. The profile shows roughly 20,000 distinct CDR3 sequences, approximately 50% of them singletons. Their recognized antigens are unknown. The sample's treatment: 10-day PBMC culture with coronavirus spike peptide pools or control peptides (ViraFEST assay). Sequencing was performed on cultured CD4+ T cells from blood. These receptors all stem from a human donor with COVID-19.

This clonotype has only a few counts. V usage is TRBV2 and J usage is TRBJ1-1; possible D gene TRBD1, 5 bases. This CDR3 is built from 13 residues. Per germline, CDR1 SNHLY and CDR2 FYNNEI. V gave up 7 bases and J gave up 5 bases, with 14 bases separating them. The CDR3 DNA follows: TGTGCCAGCACCAAAGGGGAACAAACTGAAGCTTTCTTT. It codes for CASTKGEQTEAFF.

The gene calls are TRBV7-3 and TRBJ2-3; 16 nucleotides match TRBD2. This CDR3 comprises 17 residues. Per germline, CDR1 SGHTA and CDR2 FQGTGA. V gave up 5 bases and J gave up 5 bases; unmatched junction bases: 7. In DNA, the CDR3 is TGTGCCAGCAGCCGGGGACTAGCGGGGGGGCAGAGAGATACGCAGTATTTT. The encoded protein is CASSRGLAGGQRDTQYF.

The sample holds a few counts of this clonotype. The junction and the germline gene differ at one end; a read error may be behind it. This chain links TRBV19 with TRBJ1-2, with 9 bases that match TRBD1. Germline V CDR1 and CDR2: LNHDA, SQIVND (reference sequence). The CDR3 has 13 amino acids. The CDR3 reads CVSSARTGDGYTF. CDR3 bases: TGTGTCAGTAGTGCCAGGACAGGGGATGGCTACACCTTC.

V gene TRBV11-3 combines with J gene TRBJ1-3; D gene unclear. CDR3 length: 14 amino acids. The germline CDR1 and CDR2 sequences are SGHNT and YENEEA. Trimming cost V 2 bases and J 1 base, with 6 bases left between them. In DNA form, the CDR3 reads TGTGCCAGCAGCTTACAAGGGTCTGGAAACACCATATATTTT. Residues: CASSLQGSGNTIYF.

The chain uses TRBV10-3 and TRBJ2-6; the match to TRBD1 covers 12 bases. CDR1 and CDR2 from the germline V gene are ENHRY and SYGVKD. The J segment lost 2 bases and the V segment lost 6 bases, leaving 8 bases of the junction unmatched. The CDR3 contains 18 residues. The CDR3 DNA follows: TGTGCCATCAGCCCCGGGACAGGGGGCCCCCCTGGGGCCAACGTCCTGACTTTC. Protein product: CAISPGTGGPPGANVLTF.

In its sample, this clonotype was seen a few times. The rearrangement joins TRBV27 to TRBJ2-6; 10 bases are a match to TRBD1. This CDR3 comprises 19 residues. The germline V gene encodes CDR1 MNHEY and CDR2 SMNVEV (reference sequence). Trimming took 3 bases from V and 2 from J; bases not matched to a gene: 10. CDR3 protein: CASSFHGQGVRAGANVLTF. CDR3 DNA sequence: TGTGCCAGCAGTTTCCACGGACAGGGGGTTAGGGCTGGGGCCAACGTCCTGACTTTC.

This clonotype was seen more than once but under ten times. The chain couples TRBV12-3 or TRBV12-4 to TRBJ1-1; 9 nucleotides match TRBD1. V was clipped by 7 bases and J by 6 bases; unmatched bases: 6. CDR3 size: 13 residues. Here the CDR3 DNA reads TGTGCCAGCAACTCCGGGACAGGGCCTGAAGCTTTCTTT. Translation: CASNSGTGPEAFF.

The CDR3 loop is CASSLGDYGYTF. CDR3 nucleotide sequence: TGTGCCAGCAGCTTAGGTGACTATGGCTACACCTTC. This sequence joins TRBV7-9 and TRBJ1-2; no clear D gene. Germline lookup yields CDR1 SEHNR and CDR2 FQNEAQ (reference sequence). This CDR3 contains 12 residues. Trimming removed 1 base from V and 3 bases from J, with 3 bases in between.

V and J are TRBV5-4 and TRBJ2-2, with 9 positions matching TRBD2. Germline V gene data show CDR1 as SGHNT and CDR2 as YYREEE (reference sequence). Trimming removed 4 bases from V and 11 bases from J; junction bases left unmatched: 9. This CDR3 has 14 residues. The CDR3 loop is CASSPALAGSELFF. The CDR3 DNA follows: TGTGCCAGCAGCCCTGCCCTAGCGGGGAGTGAGCTGTTTTTT.

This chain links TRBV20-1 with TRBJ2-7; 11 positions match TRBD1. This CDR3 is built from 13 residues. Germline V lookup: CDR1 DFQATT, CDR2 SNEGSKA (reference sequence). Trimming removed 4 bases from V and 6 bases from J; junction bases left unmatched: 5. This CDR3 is CSAKDRGRREQYF. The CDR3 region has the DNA TGCAGTGCTAAGGACAGGGGGCGCCGCGAGCAGTACTTC.

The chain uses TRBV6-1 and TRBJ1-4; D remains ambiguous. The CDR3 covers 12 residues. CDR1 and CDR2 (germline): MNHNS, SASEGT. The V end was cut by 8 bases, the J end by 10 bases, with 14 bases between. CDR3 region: CASGPTEGKLFF. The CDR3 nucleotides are TGTGCCAGCGGCCCTACAGAGGGAAAACTGTTTTTT.

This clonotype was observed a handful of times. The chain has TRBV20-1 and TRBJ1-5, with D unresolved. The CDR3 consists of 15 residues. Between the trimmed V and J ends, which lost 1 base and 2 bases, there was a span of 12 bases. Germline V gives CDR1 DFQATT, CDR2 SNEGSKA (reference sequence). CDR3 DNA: TGCAGTGCTAGAGTTCCGGGGAGAGGCAATCAGCCCCAGCATTTT. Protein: CSARVPGRGNQPQHF.

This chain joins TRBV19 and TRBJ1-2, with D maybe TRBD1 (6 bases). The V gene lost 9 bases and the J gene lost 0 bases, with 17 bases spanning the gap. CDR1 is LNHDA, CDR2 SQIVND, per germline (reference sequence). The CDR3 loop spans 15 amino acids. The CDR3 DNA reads TGTGCCAGCAAAAAGGGGGTTGCCACTAACTATGGCTACACCTTC. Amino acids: CASKKGVATNYGYTF.

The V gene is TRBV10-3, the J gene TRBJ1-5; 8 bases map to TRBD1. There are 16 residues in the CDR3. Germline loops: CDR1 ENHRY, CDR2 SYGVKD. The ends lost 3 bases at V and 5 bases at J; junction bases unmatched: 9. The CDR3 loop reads CAISDARQGQHQPQHF. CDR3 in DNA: TGTGCCATCAGTGACGCCCGACAGGGGCAACATCAGCCCCAGCATTTT.

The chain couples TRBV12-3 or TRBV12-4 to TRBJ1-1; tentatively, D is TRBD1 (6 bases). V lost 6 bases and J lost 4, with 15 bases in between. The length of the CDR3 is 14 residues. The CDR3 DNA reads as TGTGCCAGCAGCCTGAGGGGGATCAGCACTGAAGCTTTCTTT. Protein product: CASSLRGISTEAFF.

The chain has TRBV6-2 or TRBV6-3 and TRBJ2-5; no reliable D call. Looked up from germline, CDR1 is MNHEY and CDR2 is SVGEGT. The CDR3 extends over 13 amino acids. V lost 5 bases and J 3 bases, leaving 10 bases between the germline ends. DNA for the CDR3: TGTGCCAGCAGTCCCGCTCAGAAAGAGACCCAGTACTTC. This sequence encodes CASSPAQKETQYF.

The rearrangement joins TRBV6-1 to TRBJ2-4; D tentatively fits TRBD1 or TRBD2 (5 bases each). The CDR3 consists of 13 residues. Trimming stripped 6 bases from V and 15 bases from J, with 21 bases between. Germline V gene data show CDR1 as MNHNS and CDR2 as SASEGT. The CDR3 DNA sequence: TGTGCCAGCAGAGCCCGGGACCTCCCCTTTTGGTACTTC. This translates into CASRARDLPFWYF.

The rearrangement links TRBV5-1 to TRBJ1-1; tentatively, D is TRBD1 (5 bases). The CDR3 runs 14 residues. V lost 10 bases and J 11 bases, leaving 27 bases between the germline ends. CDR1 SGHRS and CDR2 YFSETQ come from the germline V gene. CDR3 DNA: TGCGCCCTAAATGAAGAAGTGGGGGGACGAGTCGCTTTCTTT. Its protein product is CALNEEVGGRVAFF.